The source of this T cell receptor (beta chain) is a study of Ad26.COV2.S vaccination and SARS-CoV-2 variants. Broader study findings: Measurements of TCR breadth and depth may have given underestimates of the total T cell responses.

The CDR3 is 15 amino acids. Germline V CDR1 and CDR2: SGHAT, FQNNGV. Trimming took 3 bases from V and 3 from J; bases not matched to a gene: 5. Treatment defined: 15 to 20 received Ad26.COV2.S at low or high dose, single or two shots; 5 received placebo; per-sample allocation not given. Collection of the samples took place on day 63 after the first injection of vaccine or placebo. Regarding this clone: Its antigen remains unidentified.

Profiled with immunoSEQ multiplex PCR; TCRdb holds only in-frame clones, not every one. Of about 440,000 clones listed, 90% are singletons. This TCR came from a person between 18 and 65 years old who received the Ad26.COV2.S COVID-19 vaccine or a placebo. The V gene is TRBV11-2, the J gene TRBJ2-7, with TRBD1 matching over 10 bases. Sample: peripheral blood, taken in a trial of Ad26.COV2.S vaccine versus placebo. In nucleotides, the CDR3 is TGTGCCAGCAGCTTTTTCGGGGACAGGGGCTACGAGCAGTACTTC. It yields the protein CASSFFGDRGYEQYF.